The present entry profiles one TCR beta chain with its context. CDR1 is SGHAT, CDR2 FQNNGV, per germline. V dropped 3 bases and J dropped 6; count of bases not matched to a gene: 4. The CDR3 length is 13 residues. The data are from a study of shared T cell receptors in the human thymus. The table came from immunoSEQ multiplex PCR; TCRdb's copy has only in-frame clones and leaves some out. The table includes about 660,000 clones, roughly 90% detected once. These data were also filed under a second study, of human thymus T cells. That work adds: Donation was from healthy Finnish infants who were having corrective surgery that addressed congenital heart defects. The thymus tissue came from resections taken during corrective heart surgery. Related research described strongly overlapping thymic repertoires in unrelated people.

Sequenced material: thymocytes. This rearrangement joins TRBV11-2 to TRBJ1-2, with TRBD1 identical over 7 bases. This sequence originates from a boy in the first two years of life with a congenital heart defect. CDR3 DNA sequence: TGTGCCAGCAGCTTTGGACAGGTCAATGGCTACACCTTC. Its protein product is CASSFGQVNGYTF.